The text below deals with one TCR beta chain. Its cognate antigen is unknown. The data originate from a study of response to subunit inactivated influenza vaccine. V dropped 2 bases and J dropped 4; count of bases not matched to a gene: 8. In germline, CDR1 is SGHVS, CDR2 FQNEAQ. CDR3 size: 17 residues. TCRdb reprocessed the RT-PCR reads via MiXCR and lists one record per CDR3 protein. The sample yields 550,000 to 650,000 distinct CDR3 sequences, 12% seen once. Study conclusions and caveats: The study's authors posited that every seasonal influenza vaccination enlists few new T cells.

The source of this sequence is a man in his forties or fifties who received an inactivated influenza vaccine. The chain combines TRBV7-8 with TRBJ2-3, with 11 bases matching TRBD2. The source material was PBMCs from blood, sampled on the day of vaccination. The chain's CDR3 is CASSLLGTSGGADTQYF. CDR3 bases: TGTGCCAGCAGCTTATTGGGCACTAGCGGGGGTGCAGATACGCAGTATTTT.